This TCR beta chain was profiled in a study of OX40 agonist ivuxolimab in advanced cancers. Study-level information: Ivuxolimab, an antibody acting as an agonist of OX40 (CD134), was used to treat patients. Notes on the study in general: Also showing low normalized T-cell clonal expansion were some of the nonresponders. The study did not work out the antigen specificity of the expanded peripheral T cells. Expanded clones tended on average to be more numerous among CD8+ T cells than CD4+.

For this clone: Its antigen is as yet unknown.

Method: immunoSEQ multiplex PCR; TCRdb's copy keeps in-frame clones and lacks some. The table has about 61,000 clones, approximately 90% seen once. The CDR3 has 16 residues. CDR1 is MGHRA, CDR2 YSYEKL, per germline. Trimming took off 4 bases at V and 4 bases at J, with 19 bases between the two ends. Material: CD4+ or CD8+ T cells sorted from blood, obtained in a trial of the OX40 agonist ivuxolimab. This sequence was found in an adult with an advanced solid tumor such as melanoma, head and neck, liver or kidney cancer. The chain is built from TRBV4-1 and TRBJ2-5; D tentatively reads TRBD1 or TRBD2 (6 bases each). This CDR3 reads CASSPGLHRGGETQYF. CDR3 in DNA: TGCGCCAGCAGCCCGGGACTCCACCGAGGGGGAGAGACCCAGTACTTC.